The clone carrying this TCR beta chain occurred many times. Researchers used genomic DNA as the template to profile TCR beta VDJ and CDR3. In TCRdb, the reads were re-called with MiXCR into one record per CDR3 protein. Among roughly 86,000 distinct CDR3 sequences, approximately 46% were seen once, and the ten largest hold roughly 70%. The data belong to a study of CD8+CD57+ T cells in acquired aplastic anemia. The overall study: As sequenced from healthy donors, CD4+ cells averaged roughly 11 million reads.

V gave up 5 bases and J gave up 7 bases, with 15 bases separating them. Germline CDR1 reads PRHDT; CDR2 reads FYEKMQ (reference sequence). This CDR3 has 14 residues. This sequence joins TRBV13 and TRBJ1-5, with TRBD1 as a possible D gene (5 bases). The sequenced sample was sorted CD4+, CD8+, or CD8+CD57+ T cells (not recorded which) from PBMCs. This TCR was sampled from a human donor in good health, serving as a control. The CDR3 sequence is CASSHGQGYQPQHF. The CDR3 DNA sequence: TGTGCCAGCAGCCACGGACAAGGTTACCAGCCCCAGCATTTT. Looking up the rest from reference TRBV13 and TRBJ1-5 gives the full variable domain: AAGVIQSPRHLIKEKRETATLKCYPIPRHDTVYWYQQGPGQDPQFLISFYEKMQSDKGSIPDRFSAQQFSDYHSELNMSSLELGDSALYFCASSHGQGYQPQHFGDGTRLSIL.